This T cell receptor (beta chain) came from a study of T cell responses to AZD1222 COVID-19 vaccine. Regarding the study as a whole: Among the donors, most were white British and more were female, and clonal diversity was possibly underestimated. Sampled repertoires all dated from after the peak T cell response.

Produced via immunoSEQ multiplex PCR; TCRdb's table is partial and in-frame only. The sample has about 93,000 clones, 65% to 90% seen once; the top ten hold 7.9%. Germline-derived CDR1 and CDR2 are SGHVS and FQNEAQ. Trimming stripped 1 base from V and 8 bases from J, with 8 bases between. This CDR3 contains 12 residues. A word on this clone: The target antigen is unknown.

This specimen consisted of peripheral blood, obtained on day 0 of AZD1222 vaccination. The clonotype originates from an adult in good health. The chain recombines TRBV7-8 with TRBJ1-2; no reliable D call. CDR3 bases: TGTGCCAGCAGCTTAGTCGAGGGAGGCTACACCTTC. Its protein product is CASSLVEGGYTF.